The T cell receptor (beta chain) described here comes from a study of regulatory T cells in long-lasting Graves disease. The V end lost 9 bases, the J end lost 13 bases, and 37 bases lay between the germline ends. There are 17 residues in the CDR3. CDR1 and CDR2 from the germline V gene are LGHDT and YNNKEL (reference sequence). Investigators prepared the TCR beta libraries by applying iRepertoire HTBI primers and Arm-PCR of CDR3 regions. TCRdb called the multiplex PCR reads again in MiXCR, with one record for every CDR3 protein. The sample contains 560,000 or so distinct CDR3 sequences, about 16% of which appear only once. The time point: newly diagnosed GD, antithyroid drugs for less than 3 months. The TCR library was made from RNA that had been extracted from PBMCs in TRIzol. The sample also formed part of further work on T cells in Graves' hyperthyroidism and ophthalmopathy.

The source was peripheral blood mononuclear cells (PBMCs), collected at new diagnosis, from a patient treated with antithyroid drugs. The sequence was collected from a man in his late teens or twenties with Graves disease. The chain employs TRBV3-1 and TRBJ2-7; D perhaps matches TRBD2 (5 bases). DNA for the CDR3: TGTGCCAGGCGAGGGTGGGGTCCCTGGCTTCTTCTCGATTACATATACTTC. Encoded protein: CARRGWGPWLLLDYIYF.